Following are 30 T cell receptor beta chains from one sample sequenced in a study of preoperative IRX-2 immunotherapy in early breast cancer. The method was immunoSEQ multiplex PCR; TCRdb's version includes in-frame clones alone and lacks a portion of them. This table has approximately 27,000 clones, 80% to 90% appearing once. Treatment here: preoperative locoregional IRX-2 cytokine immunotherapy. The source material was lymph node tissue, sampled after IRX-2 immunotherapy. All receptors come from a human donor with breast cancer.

CDR3 amino acids: CASRKEGTGIGNTEAFF. The CDR3 region has the DNA TGTGCCAGCAGAAAGGAGGGGACAGGGATTGGGAACACTGAAGCTTTCTTT. The gene calls are TRBV6-8 and TRBJ1-1, with TRBD1 matching over 9 bases. In germline, CDR1 is MNHGY, CDR2 SAAAGT. The J segment lost 1 base and the V segment lost 6 bases, leaving 12 bases of the junction unmatched. The CDR3 length is 17 residues.

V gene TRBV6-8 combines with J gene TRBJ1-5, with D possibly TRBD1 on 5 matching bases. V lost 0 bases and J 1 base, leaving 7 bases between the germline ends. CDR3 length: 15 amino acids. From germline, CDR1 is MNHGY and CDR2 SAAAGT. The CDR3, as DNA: TGTGCCAGCAGTTACTCTGGGGGAAGCAATCAGCCCCAGCATTTT. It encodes CASSYSGGSNQPQHF.

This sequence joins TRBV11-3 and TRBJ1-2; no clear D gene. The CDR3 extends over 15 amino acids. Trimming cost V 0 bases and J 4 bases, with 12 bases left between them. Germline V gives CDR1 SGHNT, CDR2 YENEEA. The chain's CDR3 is CASSLDSFNPYGYTF. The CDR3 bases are TGTGCCAGCAGCTTAGACTCTTTTAATCCCTATGGCTACACCTTC.

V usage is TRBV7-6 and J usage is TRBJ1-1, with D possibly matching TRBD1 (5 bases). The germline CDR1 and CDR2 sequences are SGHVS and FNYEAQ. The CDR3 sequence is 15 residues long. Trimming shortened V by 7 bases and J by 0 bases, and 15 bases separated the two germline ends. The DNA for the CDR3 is TGTGCCAGCAACCCACCGGGACGGTTGAACACTGAAGCTTTCTTT. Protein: CASNPPGRLNTEAFF.

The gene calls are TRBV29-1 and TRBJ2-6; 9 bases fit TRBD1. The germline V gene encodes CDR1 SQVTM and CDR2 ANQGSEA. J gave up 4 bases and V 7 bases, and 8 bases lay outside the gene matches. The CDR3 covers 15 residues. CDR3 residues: CSAGGTGSGANVLTF. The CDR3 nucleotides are TGCAGCGCCGGTGGGACAGGGTCCGGGGCCAACGTCCTGACTTTC.

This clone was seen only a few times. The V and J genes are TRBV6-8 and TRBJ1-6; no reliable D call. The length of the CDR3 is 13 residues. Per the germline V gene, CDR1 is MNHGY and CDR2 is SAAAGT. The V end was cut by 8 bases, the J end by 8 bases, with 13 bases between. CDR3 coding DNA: TGTGCCAGCCGGGTTGTCGGTGATTCACCCCTCCACTTT. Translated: CASRVVGDSPLHF.

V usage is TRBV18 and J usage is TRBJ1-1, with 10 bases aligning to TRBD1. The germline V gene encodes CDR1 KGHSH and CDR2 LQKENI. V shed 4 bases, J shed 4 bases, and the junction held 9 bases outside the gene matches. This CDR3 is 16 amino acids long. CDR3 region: CASSLRQGAWGTEAFF. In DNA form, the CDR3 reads TGTGCCAGCTCACTGCGACAGGGGGCGTGGGGCACTGAAGCTTTCTTT. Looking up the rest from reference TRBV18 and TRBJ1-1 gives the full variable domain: NAGVMQNPRHLVRRRGQEARLRCSPMKGHSHVYWYRQLPEEGLKFMVYLQKENIIDESGMPKERFSAEFPKEGPSILRIQQVVRGDSAAYFCASSLRQGAWGTEAFFGQGTRLTVV.

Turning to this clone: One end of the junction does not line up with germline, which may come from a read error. CDR3 bases: TGTGCCATCAGTCCAGACGGATTGAACACTGAAGCTTTCTTT. It encodes CAISPDGLNTEAFF. The chain uses TRBV6-8 and TRBJ1-1; no clear D. CDR1 and CDR2 (germline): MNHGY, SAAAGT. The CDR3 runs to 14 residues.

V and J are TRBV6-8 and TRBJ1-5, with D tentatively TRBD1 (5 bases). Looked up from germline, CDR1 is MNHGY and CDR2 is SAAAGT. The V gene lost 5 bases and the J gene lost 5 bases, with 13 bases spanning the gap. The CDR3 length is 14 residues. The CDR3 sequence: CASSADTGYQPQHF. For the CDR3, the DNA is TGTGCCAGCAGTGCTGATACAGGATATCAGCCCCAGCATTTT.

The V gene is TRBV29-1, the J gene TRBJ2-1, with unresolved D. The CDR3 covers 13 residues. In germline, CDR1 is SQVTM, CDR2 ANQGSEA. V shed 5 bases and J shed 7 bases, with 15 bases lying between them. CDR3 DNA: TGCAGCGTTACCGTGGCTGTTGGGAATGAGCAGTTCTTC. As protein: CSVTVAVGNEQFF.

CDR3 region: CASSFGSRGQPQHF. CDR3 nucleotides: TGTGCCAGCAGCTTTGGAAGTCGAGGGCAGCCCCAGCATTTT. The chain couples TRBV11-3 to TRBJ1-5; D not resolved. The CDR3 spans 14 residues. The V end was cut by 3 bases, the J end by 7 bases, with 13 bases between. Germline loops: CDR1 SGHNT, CDR2 YENEEA.

CDR3 sequence (DNA): TGTGCCAGCAGTTTGTTGACAGGTCGGGTTCCTGAAGCTTTCTTT. It specifies CASSLLTGRVPEAFF. The chain couples TRBV6-8 to TRBJ1-1, with a tentative D call TRBD1 (6 bases). The V end lost 4 bases, the J end lost 6 bases, and 18 bases lay between the germline ends. This CDR3 is 15 amino acids long. Germline V CDR1 and CDR2: MNHGY, SAAAGT.

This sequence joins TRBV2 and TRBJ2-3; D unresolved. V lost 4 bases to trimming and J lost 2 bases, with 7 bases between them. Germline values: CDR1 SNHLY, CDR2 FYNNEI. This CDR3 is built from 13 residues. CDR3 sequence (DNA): TGTGCCAGCAGTGTGGCCTACACAGATACGCAGTATTTT. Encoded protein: CASSVAYTDTQYF.

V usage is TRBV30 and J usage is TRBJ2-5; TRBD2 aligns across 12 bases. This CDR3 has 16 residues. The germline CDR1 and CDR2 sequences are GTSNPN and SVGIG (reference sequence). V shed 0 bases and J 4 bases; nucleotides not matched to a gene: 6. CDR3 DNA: TGTGCCTGGAGTGTAGGGGGACTAGCGGGCGGAGAGACCCAGTACTTC. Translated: CAWSVGGLAGGETQYF.

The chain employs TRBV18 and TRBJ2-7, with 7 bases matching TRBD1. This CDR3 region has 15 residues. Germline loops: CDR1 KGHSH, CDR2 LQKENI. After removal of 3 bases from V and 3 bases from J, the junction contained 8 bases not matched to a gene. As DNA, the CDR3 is TGTGCCAGCTCACCTGGAGCGGACAGGAACTACGAGCAGTACTTC. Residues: CASSPGADRNYEQYF.

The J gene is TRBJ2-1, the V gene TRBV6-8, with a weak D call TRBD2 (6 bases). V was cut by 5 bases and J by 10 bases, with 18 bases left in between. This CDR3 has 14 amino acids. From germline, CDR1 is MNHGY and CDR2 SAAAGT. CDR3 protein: CASSRPLRGGEQFF. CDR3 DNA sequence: TGTGCCAGCAGTCGGCCCCTAAGGGGAGGAGAGCAGTTCTTC.

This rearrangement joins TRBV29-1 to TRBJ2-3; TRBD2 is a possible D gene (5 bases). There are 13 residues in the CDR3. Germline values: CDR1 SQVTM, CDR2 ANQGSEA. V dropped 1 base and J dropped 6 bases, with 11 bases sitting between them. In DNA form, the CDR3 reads TGCAGCGTTGAAGCGGGGTCGGTGGATACGCAGTATTTT. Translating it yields CSVEAGSVDTQYF.

The CDR3 reads CASSSGQGHEKLFF. CDR3 coding DNA: TGTGCCAGCAGCAGTGGGCAGGGTCATGAAAAACTGTTTTTT. This chain uses TRBV7-5 with TRBJ1-4; TRBD1 reflects the table's D call only, with no check against the DNA. TRBV7-5 represents a pseudogene. This CDR3 region has 14 residues.

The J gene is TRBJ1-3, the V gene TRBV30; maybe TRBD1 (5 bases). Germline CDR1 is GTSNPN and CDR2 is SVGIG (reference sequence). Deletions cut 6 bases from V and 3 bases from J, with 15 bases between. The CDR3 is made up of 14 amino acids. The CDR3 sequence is CACTHQGIGNTIYF. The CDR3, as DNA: TGTGCCTGCACACATCAGGGTATTGGAAACACCATATATTTT.

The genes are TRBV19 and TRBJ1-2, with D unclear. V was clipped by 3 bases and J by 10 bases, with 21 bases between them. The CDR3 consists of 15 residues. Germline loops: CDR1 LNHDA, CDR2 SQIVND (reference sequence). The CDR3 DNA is TGTGCCAGTAGTATCGATAGCGTGGGTCGTGGGGTCTACACCTTC. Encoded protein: CASSIDSVGRGVYTF.

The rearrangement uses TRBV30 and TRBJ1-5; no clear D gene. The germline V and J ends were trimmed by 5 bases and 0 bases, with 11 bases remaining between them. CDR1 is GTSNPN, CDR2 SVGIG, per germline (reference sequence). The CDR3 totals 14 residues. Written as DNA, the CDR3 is TGTGCCTGGTCCCTAAGGGCTAGCAATCAGCCCCAGCATTTT. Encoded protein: CAWSLRASNQPQHF.

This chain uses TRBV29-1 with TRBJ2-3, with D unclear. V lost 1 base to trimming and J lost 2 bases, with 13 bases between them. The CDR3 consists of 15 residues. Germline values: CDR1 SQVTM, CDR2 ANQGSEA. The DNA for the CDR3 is TGCAGCGTTGAAGCCTCGCATGGAAACACAGATACGCAGTATTTT. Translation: CSVEASHGNTDTQYF.

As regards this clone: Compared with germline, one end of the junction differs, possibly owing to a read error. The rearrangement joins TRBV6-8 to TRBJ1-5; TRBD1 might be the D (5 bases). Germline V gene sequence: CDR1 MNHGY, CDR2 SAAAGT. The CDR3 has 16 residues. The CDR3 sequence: CASIGGRAPSDQPQHF. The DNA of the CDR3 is TGTGCCAGCATCGGGGGAAGGGCACCTAGCGATCAGCCCCAGCATTTT.

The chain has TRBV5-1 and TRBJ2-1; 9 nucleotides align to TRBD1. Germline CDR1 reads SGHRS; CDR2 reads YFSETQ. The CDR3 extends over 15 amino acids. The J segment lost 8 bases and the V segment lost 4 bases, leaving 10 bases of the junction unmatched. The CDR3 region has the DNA TGCGCCAGCAGCCCCGGGACAGGGAGGTTCGATGAGCAGTTCTTC. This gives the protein CASSPGTGRFDEQFF.

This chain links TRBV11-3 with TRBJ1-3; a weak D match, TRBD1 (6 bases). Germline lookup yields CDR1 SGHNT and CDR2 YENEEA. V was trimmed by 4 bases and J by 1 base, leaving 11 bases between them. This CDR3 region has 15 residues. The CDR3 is CASSSAGVSGNTIYF. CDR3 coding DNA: TGTGCCAGCAGCTCCGCAGGGGTGTCTGGAAACACCATATATTTT.

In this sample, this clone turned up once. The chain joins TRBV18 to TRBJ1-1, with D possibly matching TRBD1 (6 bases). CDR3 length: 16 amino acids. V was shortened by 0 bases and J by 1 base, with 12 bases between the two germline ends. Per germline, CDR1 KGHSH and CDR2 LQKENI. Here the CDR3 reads CASSPPNRDGNTEAFF. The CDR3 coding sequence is TGTGCCAGCTCACCACCCAACAGGGATGGGAACACTGAAGCTTTCTTT.

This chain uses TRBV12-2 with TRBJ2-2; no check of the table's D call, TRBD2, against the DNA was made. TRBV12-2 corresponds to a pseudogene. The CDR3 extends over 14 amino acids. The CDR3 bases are TGTGCCTCCCAGCGGGGGAAGAACACCGGGGAGCTGTTTTTT. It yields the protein CASQRGKNTGELFF.

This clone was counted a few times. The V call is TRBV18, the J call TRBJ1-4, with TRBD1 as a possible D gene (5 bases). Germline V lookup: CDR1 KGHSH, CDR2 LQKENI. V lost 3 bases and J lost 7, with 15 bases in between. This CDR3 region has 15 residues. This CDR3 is CASSPKEGPGEKLFF. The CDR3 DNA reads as TGTGCCAGCTCACCTAAGGAGGGACCGGGTGAAAAACTGTTTTTT.

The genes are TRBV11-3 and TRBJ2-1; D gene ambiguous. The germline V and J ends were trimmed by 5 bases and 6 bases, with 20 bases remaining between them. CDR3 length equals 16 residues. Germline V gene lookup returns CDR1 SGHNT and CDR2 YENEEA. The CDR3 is CASSATQSIVGNEQFF. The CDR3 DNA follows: TGTGCCAGCAGCGCCACACAGTCGATTGTAGGCAATGAGCAGTTCTTC.

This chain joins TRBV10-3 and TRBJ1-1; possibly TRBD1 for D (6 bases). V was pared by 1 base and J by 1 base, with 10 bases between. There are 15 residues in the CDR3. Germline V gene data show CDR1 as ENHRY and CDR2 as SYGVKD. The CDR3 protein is CAISELDRQNTEAFF. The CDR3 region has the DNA TGTGCCATCAGTGAGTTGGACAGACAGAACACTGAAGCTTTCTTT.